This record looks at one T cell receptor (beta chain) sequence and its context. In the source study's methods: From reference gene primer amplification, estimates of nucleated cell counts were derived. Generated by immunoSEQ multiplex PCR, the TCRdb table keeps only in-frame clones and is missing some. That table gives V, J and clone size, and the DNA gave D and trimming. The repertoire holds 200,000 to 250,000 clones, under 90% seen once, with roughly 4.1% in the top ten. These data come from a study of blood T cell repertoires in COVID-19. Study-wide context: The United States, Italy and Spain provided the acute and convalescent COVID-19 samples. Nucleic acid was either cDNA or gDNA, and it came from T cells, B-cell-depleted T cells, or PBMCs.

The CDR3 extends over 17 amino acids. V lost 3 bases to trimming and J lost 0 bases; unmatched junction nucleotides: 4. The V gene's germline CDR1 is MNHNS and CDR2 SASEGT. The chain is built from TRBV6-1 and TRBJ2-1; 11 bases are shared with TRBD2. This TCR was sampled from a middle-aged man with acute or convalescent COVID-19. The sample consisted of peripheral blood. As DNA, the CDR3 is TGTGCCAGCAGTGACGGGACTAGCGGATTCTCCTACAATGAGCAGTTCTTC. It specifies CASSDGTSGFSYNEQFF.